This T cell receptor beta chain appears in the sequencing data of a study of T cells in localized non-small cell lung cancer. The table came from immunoSEQ multiplex PCR; TCRdb's copy has only in-frame clones and leaves some out. The sample consists of some 25,000 clones, roughly 80% of them appearing once. This sequence was found in a man aged 40-75 years with stage III squamous cell lung carcinoma. Source: peripheral blood, taken before any cancer treatment.

This CDR3 is CASSPQEGASGEAFF. The CDR3 bases are TGTGCCAGCAGCCCCCAGGAGGGGGCGTCGGGTGAAGCTTTCTTT. The chain couples TRBV13 to TRBJ1-1, with 7 nucleotides matching TRBD1. Germline CDR1 is PRHDT and CDR2 is FYEKMQ (reference sequence). The trim removed 5 bases at V and 7 bases at J, leaving 13 bases unmatched. The length of the CDR3 is 15 residues.